These 18 T cell receptor beta chains came from one sample sequenced in a study of CXCR3-negative and CXCR3-positive naive CD8 T cells. 5' RACE that incorporated UMI labels was used to prepare the TRB cDNA libraries. For each CDR3 protein, TCRdb gives one entry from its re-call of the 5' RACE reads, without DNA. Reported are some 41,000 distinct CDR3 sequences; the ten largest clones contain around 1.9%. Sample: naive CXCR3- CD8+ T cells from blood. Subset noted: CD45RO-CCR7+CD27+CD95- naive CD8+ T cells lacking CXCR3 (TNR3-). The source is a human donor in good health. Some clones in this sample may be carry-over from other donors' samples.

The chain links TRBV28 to TRBJ2-7; TCRdb outputs TRBD1, but without DNA this stays unchecked. This CDR3 has 15 residues. Germline lookup yields CDR1 MDHEN and CDR2 SYDVKM. The chain's CDR3 is CASSRAGTGTYEQYF.

V gene TRBV10-3 combines with J gene TRBJ1-1; checking the TCRdb D call of TRBD1 is not possible without DNA. CDR3 length equals 14 residues. CDR1 is ENHRY and CDR2 is SYGVKD in the germline V gene. CDR3 residues: CASHTGGLNTEAFF.

The chain combines TRBV28 with TRBJ2-6. Per the germline V gene, CDR1 is MDHEN and CDR2 is SYDVKM. The CDR3 totals 13 residues. The CDR3: CASSAAGANVLTF.

The CDR3 loop reads CASSDFRGAMYEQYF. The chain is built from TRBV14 and TRBJ2-7; TCRdb's D gene call, TRBD1, goes unchecked for lack of DNA. The CDR3 totals 15 residues. Germline V gene lookup returns CDR1 SGHDN and CDR2 FVKESK.

The rearrangement joins TRBV12-3 or TRBV12-4 to TRBJ2-2; TCRdb's D call of TRBD2 is untestable without DNA. The CDR3 runs 13 residues. CDR3 residues: CASSPSGPGELFF.

J is TRBJ1-1 and V is TRBV6-6. CDR1 and CDR2 from the germline V gene are MNHNY and SVGAGI (reference sequence). This CDR3 is built from 17 residues. Here the CDR3 reads CASSLPREGGDPREAFF.

The chain carries TRBV29-1 and TRBJ2-5; TCRdb's D call of TRBD2 is untestable without DNA. This CDR3 is built from 15 residues. Germline CDR1 is SQVTM and CDR2 is ANQGSEA. CDR3 residues: CSVEGPARYQETQYF.

This sequence joins TRBV6-5 and TRBJ2-1; the D gene TCRdb calls, TRBD2, cannot be checked with no DNA. This CDR3 region has 15 residues. Germline lookup yields CDR1 MNHEY and CDR2 SVGAGI. CDR3 residues: CASSLLAGGGNEQFF.

CDR3 amino acids: CATSSPGLAGEGYSYEQYF. V and J are TRBV15 and TRBJ2-7; as DNA is missing, the TRBD2 call by TCRdb cannot be tested. The CDR3 length is 19 residues. Looked up from germline, CDR1 is LNHNV and CDR2 is YYDKDF (reference sequence). Variable domain in full (rest from reference TRBV15 and TRBJ2-7): DAMVIQNPRYQVTQFGKPVTLSCSQTLNHNVMYWYQQKSSQAPKLLFHYYDKDFNNEADTPDNFQSRRPNTSFCFLDIRSPGLGDTAMYLCATSSPGLAGEGYSYEQYFGPGTRLTVT.

The CDR3 loop reads CASSIATRGVTTDTQYF. The rearrangement joins TRBV19 to TRBJ2-3; with no DNA, the TCRdb D assignment of TRBD2 cannot be verified. The CDR3 is 17 amino acids. Germline V gives CDR1 LNHDA, CDR2 SQIVND (reference sequence).

This chain uses TRBV18 with TRBJ2-3; no DNA is available, so the TRBD1 call from TCRdb remains unchecked. Germline CDR1 reads KGHSH; CDR2 reads LQKENI. The length of the CDR3 is 15 residues. Here the CDR3 reads CASSPTGGRTDTQYF.

This rearrangement joins TRBV7-8 to TRBJ2-1; as DNA is missing, the TRBD2 call by TCRdb cannot be tested. Germline V gives CDR1 SGHVS, CDR2 FQNEAQ. The CDR3 spans 15 residues. The CDR3 loop is CASSLHAGGPNEQFF.

The V gene is TRBV14, the J gene TRBJ2-7. The CDR3 extends over 16 amino acids. Germline V lookup: CDR1 SGHDN, CDR2 FVKESK. This CDR3 is CASSQDASGFPYEQYF.

The chain has TRBV6-4 and TRBJ2-2. The CDR3 totals 15 residues. In germline, CDR1 is MRHNA, CDR2 SNTAGT. The CDR3 region is CASSDSVRSSGELFF.

The chain combines TRBV11-2 with TRBJ2-2; lacking DNA, the TRBD2 call made by TCRdb goes unchecked. In germline, CDR1 is SGHAT, CDR2 FQNNGV. The CDR3 extends over 16 amino acids. CDR3 protein: CASSLDRAGNTGELFF.

The J gene is TRBJ2-1, the V gene TRBV5-6; TCRdb designates TRBD1, a call that cannot be tested without DNA. Germline CDR1 is SGHDT and CDR2 is YYEEEE. The CDR3 is 13 amino acids. CDR3 sequence reads: CASSLGQGNEQFF. The full variable domain, completed using reference TRBV5-6 and TRBJ2-1, is DAGVTQSPTHLIKTRGQQVTLRCSPKSGHDTVSWYQQALGQGPQFIFQYYEEEERQRGNFPDRFSGHQFPNYSSELNVNALLLGDSALYLCASSLGQGNEQFFGPGTRLTVL.

The chain carries TRBV10-1 and TRBJ1-5; TCRdb gives TRBD1 as the D gene, but with no DNA this cannot be confirmed. In germline, CDR1 is WNHNN, CDR2 SYGVQD (reference sequence). The CDR3 has 19 amino acids. The CDR3 sequence: CASSCAGQGQTFSNQPQHF.

This sequence joins TRBV29-1 and TRBJ2-4; TCRdb designates TRBD2, a call that cannot be tested without DNA. CDR3 length: 13 residues. Germline assignment: CDR1 SQVTM and CDR2 ANQGSEA. The CDR3 reads CSVESEGWGIQYF. The full variable domain, its missing parts supplied by reference TRBV29-1 and TRBJ2-4, is SAVISQKPSRDICQRGTSLTIQCQVDSQVTMMFWYRQQPGQSLTLIATANQGSEATYESGFVIDKFPISRPNLTFSTLTVSNMSPEDSSIYLCSVESEGWGIQYFGAGTRLSVL.